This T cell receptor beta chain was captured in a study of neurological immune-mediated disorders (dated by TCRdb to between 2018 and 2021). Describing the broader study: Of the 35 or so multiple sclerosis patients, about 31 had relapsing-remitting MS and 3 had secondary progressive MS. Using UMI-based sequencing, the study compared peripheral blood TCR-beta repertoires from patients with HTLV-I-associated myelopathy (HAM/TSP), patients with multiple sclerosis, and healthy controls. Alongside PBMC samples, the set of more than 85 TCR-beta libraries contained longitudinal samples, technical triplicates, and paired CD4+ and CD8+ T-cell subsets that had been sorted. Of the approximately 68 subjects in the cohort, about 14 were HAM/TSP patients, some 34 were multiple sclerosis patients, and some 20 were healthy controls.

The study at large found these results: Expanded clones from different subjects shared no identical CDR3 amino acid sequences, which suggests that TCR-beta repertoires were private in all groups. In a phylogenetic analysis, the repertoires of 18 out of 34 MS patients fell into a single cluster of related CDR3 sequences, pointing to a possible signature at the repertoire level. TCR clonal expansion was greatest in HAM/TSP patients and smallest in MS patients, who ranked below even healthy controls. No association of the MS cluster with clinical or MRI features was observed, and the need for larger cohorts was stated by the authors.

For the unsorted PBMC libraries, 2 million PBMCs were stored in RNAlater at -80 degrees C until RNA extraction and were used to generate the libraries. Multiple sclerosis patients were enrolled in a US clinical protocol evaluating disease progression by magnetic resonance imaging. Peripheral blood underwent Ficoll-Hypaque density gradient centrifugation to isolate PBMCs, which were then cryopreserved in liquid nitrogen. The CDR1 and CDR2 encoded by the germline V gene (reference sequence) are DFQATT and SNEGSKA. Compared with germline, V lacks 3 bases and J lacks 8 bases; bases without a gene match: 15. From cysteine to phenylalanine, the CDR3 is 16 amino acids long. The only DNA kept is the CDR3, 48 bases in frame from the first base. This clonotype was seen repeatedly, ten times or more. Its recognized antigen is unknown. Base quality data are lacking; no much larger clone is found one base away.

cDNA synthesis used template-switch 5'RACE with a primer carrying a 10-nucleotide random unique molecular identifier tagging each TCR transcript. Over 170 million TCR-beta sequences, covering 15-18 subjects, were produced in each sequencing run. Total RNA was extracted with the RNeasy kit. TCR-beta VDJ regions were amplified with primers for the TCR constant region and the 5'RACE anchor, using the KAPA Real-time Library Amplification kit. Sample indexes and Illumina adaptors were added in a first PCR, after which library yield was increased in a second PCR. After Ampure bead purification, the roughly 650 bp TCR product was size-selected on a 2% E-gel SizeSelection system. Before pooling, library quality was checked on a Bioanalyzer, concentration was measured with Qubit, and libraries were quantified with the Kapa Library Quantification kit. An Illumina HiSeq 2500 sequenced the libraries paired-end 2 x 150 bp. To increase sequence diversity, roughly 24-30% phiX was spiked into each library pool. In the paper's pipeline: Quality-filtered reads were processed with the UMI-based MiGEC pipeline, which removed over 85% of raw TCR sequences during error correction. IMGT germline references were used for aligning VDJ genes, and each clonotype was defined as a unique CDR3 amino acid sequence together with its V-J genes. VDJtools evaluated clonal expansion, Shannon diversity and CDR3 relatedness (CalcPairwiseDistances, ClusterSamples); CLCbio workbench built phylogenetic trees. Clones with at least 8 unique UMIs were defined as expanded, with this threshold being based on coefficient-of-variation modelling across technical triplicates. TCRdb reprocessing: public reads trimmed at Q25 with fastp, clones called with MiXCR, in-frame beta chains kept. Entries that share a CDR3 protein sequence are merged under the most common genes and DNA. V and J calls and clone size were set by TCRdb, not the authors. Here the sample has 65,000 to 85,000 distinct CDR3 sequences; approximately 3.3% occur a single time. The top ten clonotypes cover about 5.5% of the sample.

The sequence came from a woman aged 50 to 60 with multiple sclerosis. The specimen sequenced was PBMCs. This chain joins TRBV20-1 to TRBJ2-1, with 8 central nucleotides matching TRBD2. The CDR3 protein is CSASSPLAGPVDEQFF. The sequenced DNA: TGCAGTGCTAGTTCCCCCCTAGCGGGCCCGGTCGATGAGCAGTTCTTC.